This T cell receptor (beta chain) appears in the sequencing data of a study of blood T cell repertoires in COVID-19. Clones were read by immunoSEQ multiplex PCR, and TCRdb kept only the in-frame ones, dropping some. The data show 150,000 to 200,000 clones, around 85% seen once. Germline CDR1 is MDHEN and CDR2 is SYDVKM. The CDR3 loop spans 15 amino acids. The V gene lost 7 bases and the J gene lost 6 bases, with 18 bases spanning the gap. Material: peripheral blood. The source is a man between 50 and 59 years old with active or convalescent COVID-19. This chain uses TRBV28 with TRBJ2-2; D remains ambiguous. CDR3 in DNA: TGTGCCAGCAAATACTACATTGACCGGCCCGGGGAGCTGTTTTTT. It specifies CASKYYIDRPGELFF.